This T cell receptor beta chain was captured by sequencing in a study of blood T cells in healthy people across ages. Findings and limits, study-wide: A roughly linear fall in TCR beta diversity per million T cells was seen with increasing age. It was found that TCR beta diversity correlated strongly with the percentage of naive T cells.

As for this clonotype: Its specificity is unknown.

Sample-barcoded 5' priming and a J-beta primer mix drove a second PCR of roughly 6 to 12 cycles. TCRdb called the 5' RACE reads again in MiXCR, with one record for every CDR3 protein. The table shows a few hundred thousand distinct CDR3 sequences, with approximately 52% occurring only once. Source material: blood. The source is a man in his 60s in good health.

CDR3 sequence reads: CSARGRGGTDEQYF. CDR3 sequence (DNA): TGCAGTGCTAGAGGTCGTGGGGGGACCGACGAGCAGTACTTC. The chain links TRBV20-1 to TRBJ2-7; TRBD2 might be the D (6 bases). V lost 1 base to trimming and J lost 5 bases, with 15 bases between them. The CDR3 has 14 residues. The germline V gene has CDR1 DFQATT and CDR2 SNEGSKA (reference sequence).